The clone carrying this T cell receptor beta chain was counted many times. Its specificity is unknown. Every cDNA TCR molecule received its own unique molecular identifier. MiXCR, run by TCRdb on the 5' RACE reads, gives a single entry per CDR3 protein. The sample contains about 13,000 distinct CDR3 sequences, approximately 2.9% of which appear only once. The time point denotes: sample taken at primary tumor resection. Unsorted whole RNA samples from tumor, nontumor lung or frozen PBMC were sequenced. The data were obtained in a study of spatial heterogeneity in lung cancer. Study-wide results and limits: Tumoral mutation counts were tracked by counts of expanded intratumoral alpha and beta TCRs.

J lost 12 bases, V lost 6 bases, and 8 bases had no gene match. Germline CDR1 is SGHVS and CDR2 is FNYEAQ. The length of the CDR3 is 13 residues. Sequencing was performed on lung tumor tissue, taken at surgery. The sequence was collected from a male donor with early-stage non-small cell lung cancer. The chain carries TRBV7-6 and TRBJ2-1; TRBD1 matches at 10 bases. The CDR3 protein is CASRGTGEFGQFF. CDR3 nucleotides: TGTGCCAGCAGAGGGACAGGGGAGTTCGGGCAGTTCTTC.